These 22 T cell receptor beta chains originate from one sample sequenced in a study of T cell changes during pregnancy in multiple sclerosis. TCRdb's table, derived via immunoSEQ multiplex PCR, lists solely in-frame clones and lacks some. The sample consists of under 75,000 clones, about 89% of them appearing once. The source was CD4+ T cells from peripheral blood mononuclear cells, collected after pregnancy. These receptors all stem from a female donor in good health, enrolled as a control in a pregnancy study.

V gene TRBV5-1 combines with J gene TRBJ1-2; 7 bases map to TRBD1. The V segment lost 2 bases and the J segment 3 bases; nucleotides outside the gene matches: 7. The CDR3 runs to 15 residues. CDR1 SGHRS and CDR2 YFSETQ come from the germline V gene. CDR3 in amino acids: CASSLNTGVDYGYTF. In DNA, the CDR3 is TGCGCCAGCAGCTTAAACACAGGGGTGGACTATGGCTACACCTTC.

The V call is TRBV7-3, the J call TRBJ1-1; D is uncertain. In germline, CDR1 is SGHTA, CDR2 FQGTGA. The ends were cut back, 3 bases at V and 1 base at J, with 6 bases in the middle. The CDR3 totals 13 residues. The CDR3 loop reads CASSFSENTEAFF. CDR3 DNA sequence: TGTGCCAGCAGCTTCAGTGAGAACACTGAAGCTTTCTTT.

The rearrangement uses TRBV7-3 and TRBJ2-3; weak D call: TRBD1 (6 bases). V lost 5 bases and J 1 base, leaving 10 bases between the germline ends. CDR3 length equals 14 residues. Germline-derived CDR1 and CDR2 are SGHTA and FQGTGA. The chain's CDR3 is CASSARQGTDTQYF. CDR3 bases: TGTGCCAGCAGCGCCAGACAGGGCACAGATACGCAGTATTTT.

This clone was counted once. The chain is built from TRBV12-5 and TRBJ2-3; the match to TRBD2 covers 7 bases. Germline V lookup: CDR1 LGHNT, CDR2 FRNRAP. CDR3 length: 16 amino acids. V shed 4 bases, J shed 0 bases, and the junction held 7 bases outside the gene matches. CDR3 protein: CASGSSWGGSTDTQYF. CDR3 DNA sequence: TGTGCTAGTGGTTCCTCTTGGGGGGGAAGCACAGATACGCAGTATTTT.

This clone was observed a single time. This rearrangement joins TRBV7-9 to TRBJ2-3, with 10 bases identical to TRBD1. Germline V gene data show CDR1 as SEHNR and CDR2 as FQNEAQ (reference sequence). V gave up 6 bases and J gave up 5 bases; unmatched junction bases: 11. The CDR3 sequence is 16 residues long. The CDR3 sequence: CASRERTGGRGDTQYF. CDR3 in DNA: TGTGCCAGCAGAGAAAGGACAGGGGGACGTGGAGATACGCAGTATTTT. Full variable domain (outside the CDR3, taken from reference TRBV7-9 and TRBJ2-3): DTGVSQNPRHKITKRGQNVTFRCDPISEHNRLYWYRQTLGQGPEFLTYFQNEAQLEKSRLLSDRFSAERPKGSFSTLEIQRTEQGDSAMYLCASRERTGGRGDTQYFGPGTRLTVL.

The chain joins TRBV6-6 to TRBJ1-3; D is perhaps TRBD1 (5 bases). This CDR3 spans 15 amino acids. Trimming stripped 5 bases from V and 0 bases from J, with 11 bases between. CDR1 is MNHNY and CDR2 is SVGAGI in the germline V gene (reference sequence). In nucleotides, the CDR3 is TGTGCCAGCAGTGCCGACAGACACTCTGGAAACACCATATATTTT. This codes for CASSADRHSGNTIYF.

This chain uses TRBV5-4 with TRBJ1-2; no clear D. Germline CDR1 and CDR2: SGHNT and YYREEE (reference sequence). This CDR3 spans 12 amino acids. Trimming removed 0 bases from V and 8 bases from J, with 8 bases in between. The CDR3 DNA is TGTGCCAGCAGCTTGGACGGTATGGGCTACACCTTC. It translates to CASSLDGMGYTF.

This rearrangement joins TRBV4-2 to TRBJ1-6; a possible D gene is TRBD1 (5 bases). V was clipped by 0 bases and J by 10 bases, with 13 bases between them. The CDR3 length is 15 residues. Germline-derived CDR1 and CDR2 are LGHNA and YNFKEQ. CDR3: CASSQDAAGKSPLHF. DNA for the CDR3: TGTGCCAGCAGCCAAGACGCGGCAGGGAAATCACCCCTCCACTTT.

The V call is TRBV7-2, the J call TRBJ1-2, with 9 bases lining up with TRBD1. Germline V gene sequence: CDR1 SGHTA, CDR2 FQGNSA. The CDR3 covers 15 residues. V lost 4 bases to trimming and J lost 4 bases; unmatched junction nucleotides: 7. The CDR3 bases are TGTGCCAGCAGCTCGGACGCGGACAGGGGCTATGGCTACACCTTC. It is translated as CASSSDADRGYGYTF.

This clone was counted once. The rearrangement joins TRBV11-3 to TRBJ2-1; D gene ambiguous. Germline CDR1 is SGHNT and CDR2 is YENEEA. Trimming cost V 2 bases and J 5 bases, with 10 bases left between them. This CDR3 contains 14 residues. CDR3 bases: TGTGCCAGCAGCTTATCGAGCTCTAACAATGAGCAGTTCTTC. It specifies CASSLSSSNNEQFF.

This clone has a single count. The J gene is TRBJ1-2, the V gene TRBV6-5; D is unresolved. CDR1 MNHEY and CDR2 SVGAGI come from the germline V gene. The V and J ends lost 2 bases and 2 bases respectively, with 9 bases between them. The CDR3 is 14 amino acids. This CDR3 is CASSYTSGNYGYTF. The CDR3 DNA reads TGTGCCAGCAGTTACACTAGTGGGAACTATGGCTACACCTTC.

V gene TRBV14 combines with J gene TRBJ1-1; 7 nucleotides agree with TRBD1. The CDR3 loop spans 13 amino acids. The J segment lost 10 bases and the V segment lost 2 bases, leaving 7 bases of the junction unmatched. CDR1 and CDR2 (germline): SGHDN, FVKESK. The CDR3 nucleotides read TGTGCCAGCAGCCAAACCCCAGGGGGGACAGCTTTCTTT. Translation: CASSQTPGGTAFF.

This clone came up once. The gene calls are TRBV6-1 and TRBJ1-4; D might be TRBD1 (5 bases). Per germline, CDR1 MNHNS and CDR2 SASEGT. The CDR3 has 14 amino acids. The ends were cut back, 6 bases at V and 5 bases at J, with 13 bases in the middle. The CDR3 here is CASRRPGGNEKLFF. As DNA, the CDR3 is TGTGCCAGCAGGCGCCCGGGGGGGAATGAAAAACTGTTTTTT.

The rearrangement links TRBV5-3 to TRBJ2-5; TRBD2 aligns across 11 bases. TRBV5-3 qualifies as an ORF whose function is uncertain. The CDR3 extends over 16 amino acids. After removal of 4 bases from V and 2 bases from J, the junction contained 7 bases not matched to a gene. CDR3 coding DNA: TGTGCCAGAAGCATCCTCCCTAGCGGGGGGCAAGAGACCCAGTACTTC. Translation: CARSILPSGGQETQYF.

The V and J genes are TRBV5-1 and TRBJ1-1; D ambiguous. Per germline, CDR1 SGHRS and CDR2 YFSETQ. The CDR3 loop spans 15 amino acids. V was pared by 4 bases and J by 2 bases, with 15 bases between. CDR3 coding DNA: TGCGCCAGCAGCGTTGGCTCCAGTATTAACACTGAAGCTTTCTTT. Encoded protein: CASSVGSSINTEAFF. The full variable domain, completed using reference TRBV5-1 and TRBJ1-1, is KAGVTQTPRYLIKTRGQQVTLSCSPISGHRSVSWYQQTPGQGLQFLFEYFSETQRNKGNFPGRFSGRQFSNSRSEMNVSTLELGDSALYLCASSVGSSINTEAFFGQGTRLTVV.

The chain carries TRBV30 and TRBJ1-1; 10 bases agree with TRBD1. Germline V lookup: CDR1 GTSNPN, CDR2 SVGIG (reference sequence). With V trimmed by 2 bases and J by 4 bases, 7 bases remained unmatched. The CDR3 runs to 15 residues. The CDR3 here is CAWSRDRGPVTEAFF. Here the CDR3 DNA reads TGTGCCTGGAGTAGGGACAGGGGCCCCGTCACTGAAGCTTTCTTT.

This chain links TRBV2 with TRBJ2-2, with D tentatively TRBD1 (6 bases). The CDR3 runs to 15 residues. Germline CDR1 is SNHLY and CDR2 is FYNNEI. Trimming stripped 4 bases from V and 1 base from J, with 10 bases between. The CDR3 nucleotides are TGTGCCAGCAGTGCTCACAGGGTGAACACCGGGGAGCTGTTTTTT. This sequence encodes CASSAHRVNTGELFF.

This rearrangement joins TRBV5-1 to TRBJ2-5; TRBD2 might be the D (5 bases). V dropped 2 bases and J dropped 4 bases, with 9 bases sitting between them. The CDR3 contains 13 residues. The germline gives CDR1 SGHRS, CDR2 YFSETQ. This chain's CDR3 is CASSFILGETQYF. As DNA, the CDR3 is TGCGCCAGCAGCTTTATACTAGGAGAGACCCAGTACTTC.

The V gene is TRBV7-2, the J gene TRBJ2-1, with D possibly being TRBD2 (6 bases). The CDR3 loop spans 15 amino acids. V was clipped by 4 bases and J by 7 bases, with 17 bases between them. CDR1 is SGHTA, CDR2 FQGNSA, per germline. The CDR3 protein is CASSSPGGVWNEQFF. CDR3 DNA sequence: TGTGCCAGCAGCTCCCCCGGGGGTGTATGGAATGAGCAGTTCTTC.

The V gene is TRBV5-8, the J gene TRBJ1-6; weak D call: TRBD1 (6 bases). The V gene lost 3 bases and the J gene lost 3 bases, with 10 bases spanning the gap. The CDR3 consists of 15 residues. Germline CDR1 and CDR2: SGHTS and YDEGEE. Here the CDR3 DNA reads TGTGCCAGCAGCTATGGACAGCACTATAATTCACCCCTCCACTTT. This gives the protein CASSYGQHYNSPLHF.

The rearrangement uses TRBV5-1 and TRBJ1-4; tentatively, D is TRBD1 (5 bases). Germline loops: CDR1 SGHRS, CDR2 YFSETQ. The germline V and J ends were trimmed by 2 bases and 8 bases, with 13 bases remaining between them. CDR3 size: 14 residues. The DNA for the CDR3 is TGCGCCAGCAGCTTCGGGGGGAGTGGGGAAAAACTGTTTTTT. This sequence encodes CASSFGGSGEKLFF.

The table lists this clone with a count of one. This chain joins TRBV2 and TRBJ2-6; TRBD1 matches 9 bases. The CDR3 has 17 amino acids. Losses at the gene ends were 1 base for V and 0 bases for J; bases not matched to a gene: 1. Per germline, CDR1 SNHLY and CDR2 FYNNEI. The CDR3 here is CASSEGTGVSGANVLTF. In nucleotides, the CDR3 is TGTGCCAGCAGTGAAGGGACAGGGGTCTCTGGGGCCAACGTCCTGACTTTC.